Listed below are T cell receptor beta chains from one sample, sequenced in a study of PD-1 blockade in classical Hodgkin lymphoma. TCRdb's table, derived via immunoSEQ multiplex PCR, lists solely in-frame clones and lacks some. This sample yields 45,000 or so clones, of which around nine tenths are seen a single time; approximately 9% belongs to the top ten. Source: peripheral blood mononuclear cells (PBMCs), taken at baseline. Source of these receptors: a human donor with classical Hodgkin lymphoma. Each CDR3 is given with its conserved first and last residue. A D gene is named only where the DNA matches it firmly. Size is stated for part of the rows, as once, few or many counts, or as a class when the clone is expanded.

TRBJ2-3 | . | TRBD1 | TRBV6-1 | CASRGQGADTQYF | TGTGCCAGCAGAGGACAGGGGGCTGATACGCAGTATTTT
TRBJ2-2 | . | . | TRBV5-4 | CASRGPTGELFF | TGTGCCAGCAGGGGGCCAACCGGGGAGCTGTTTTTT
TRBJ2-3 | once | TRBD1 | TRBV7-3 | CASSPGTGASTDTQYF | TGTGCCAGCAGCCCAGGGACAGGAGCCAGCACAGATACGCAGTATTTT
TRBJ2-7 | . | TRBD2 | TRBV2 | CASRTGLAGGPYQGEQYF | TGTGCCAGCAGGACGGGACTAGCGGGAGGACCCTATCAGGGCGAGCAGTACTTC
TRBJ2-7 | . | . | TRBV4-3 | CASSHGRGYEQYF | TGCGCCAGCAGCCACGGCCGGGGCTACGAGCAGTACTTC
TRBJ2-3 | . | . | TRBV28 | CASSRPGGTDTQYF | TGTGCCAGCAGTCGCCCGGGAGGCACAGATACGCAGTATTTT
TRBJ1-2 | few | . | TRBV14 | CASSLQGWGYTF | TGTGCCAGCAGCTTGCAGGGCTGGGGCTACACCTTC
TRBJ1-2 | . | TRBD1 | TRBV19 | CASFGTGYAYNYGYTF | TGTGCCAGTTTCGGGACAGGGTACGCCTATAACTATGGCTACACCTTC
TRBJ2-1 | . | TRBD2 | TRBV9 | CASSSPGAGVNNEQFF | TGTGCCAGCAGCTCTCCGGGAGCGGGAGTAAACAATGAGCAGTTCTTC
TRBJ2-2 | . | . | TRBV7-3 | CASSSQGNAGELFF | TGTGCCAGCAGCTCGCAGGGGAATGCCGGGGAGCTGTTTTTT
TRBJ2-7 | . | TRBD1 | TRBV9 | CASSNRDRGHYEQYF | TGTGCCAGCAGCAACCGGGACAGGGGGCATTACGAGCAGTACTTC
TRBJ2-5 | . | TRBD1 | TRBV7-2 | CASSFQGGRETQYF | TGTGCCAGCAGCTTTCAAGGGGGCCGAGAGACCCAGTACTTC
TRBJ2-5 | . | . | TRBV5-1 | CASSLNAGAIQETQYF | TGCGCCAGCAGCTTGAATGCAGGGGCGATTCAAGAGACCCAGTACTTC
TRBJ2-7 | . | TRBD2 | TRBV10-3 | CAISGEAGGSYEQYF | TGTGCCATCAGTGGGGAAGCGGGAGGGTCCTACGAGCAGTACTTC
TRBJ2-6 | . | TRBD1 | TRBV7-2 | CASSLKRQGASGANVLTF | TGTGCCAGCAGCTTAAAGCGACAGGGGGCTAGTGGGGCCAACGTCCTGACTTTC
TRBJ2-5 | . | . | TRBV20-1 | CSARGLETQYF | TGCAGTGCACGAGGGCTGGAGACCCAGTACTTC
TRBJ2-7 | . | TRBD2 | TRBV5-1 | CASSLGRGSGRYEQYF | TGCGCCAGCAGCTTGGGTAGAGGTAGCGGGAGATACGAGCAGTACTTC
TRBJ1-5 | once | . | TRBV2 | CASRSDMLFSNQPQHF | TGTGCCAGCAGGTCCGACATGCTATTTAGCAATCAGCCCCAGCATTTT
TRBJ2-3 | . | . | TRBV6-4 | CASSDNAGGDTQYF | TGTGCCAGCAGTGACAATGCAGGAGGAGATACGCAGTATTTT
TRBJ2-5 | . | . | TRBV7-9 | CASSLAVTGSGQETQYF | TGTGCCAGCAGCTTAGCGGTGACAGGTTCTGGCCAAGAGACCCAGTACTTC
TRBJ1-2 | . | . | TRBV28 | CASRHNPDYGYTF | TGTGCCAGCAGGCACAACCCAGACTATGGCTACACCTTC
TRBJ1-1 | . | TRBD1 | TRBV6-1 | CASTFEGAGNTEAFF | TGTGCCAGCACCTTCGAGGGGGCTGGGAACACTGAAGCTTTCTTT
TRBJ2-7 | . | . | TRBV4-1 | CASSQSRGGGDPYEQYF | TGCGCCAGCAGCCAATCAAGGGGGGGCGGGGACCCCTACGAGCAGTACTTC
TRBJ1-5 | . | . | TRBV7-9 | CASSGQTNQPQHF | TGTGCCAGCAGCGGACAGACCAATCAGCCCCAGCATTTT
TRBJ1-1 | . | . | TRBV7-9 | CASRAVGSTEAFF | TGTGCCAGCAGAGCTGTCGGGAGCACTGAAGCTTTCTTT
TRBJ1-3 | once | TRBD1 | TRBV10-3 | CATQGVVSSGNTIYF | TGTGCCACTCAGGGGGTCGTAAGCTCTGGAAACACCATATATTTT
TRBJ2-7 | . | . | TRBV9 | CASSAGQRGNPEQYF | TGTGCCAGCAGCGCAGGACAGCGGGGTAATCCCGAGCAGTACTTC
TRBJ2-3 | . | TRBD2 | TRBV7-3 | CATSTGTSGTDTQYF | TGTGCCACTTCGACCGGGACTAGCGGAACAGATACGCAGTATTTT
TRBJ2-3 | . | . | TRBV9 | CASSVAGGPDTQYF | TGTGCCAGCAGCGTAGCTGGGGGGCCAGATACGCAGTATTTT
TRBJ2-1 | . | . | TRBV7-6 | CASSQRGRNEQFF | TGTGCCAGCAGCCAACGGGGGAGGAATGAGCAGTTCTTC